This TCR beta chain was documented in a study of blood T cell repertoires in COVID-19. Study-level information: Samples taken during acute and convalescent COVID-19 were collected in the United States, Italy and Spain. Sources were T cells, B-cell-depleted T cells, or PBMCs; the material itself was cDNA or gDNA.

In the study's own analysis: Estimation of nucleated cell counts relied on the amplification of reference gene primers. Sequenced by immunoSEQ multiplex PCR; TCRdb stores in-frame clones only, minus some. V and J calls and clone size are given by that table; D and trimming were obtained from the DNA. The table lists more than 150,000 clones, 70% to 90% of them singletons. This CDR3 has 16 residues. Trimming cost V 4 bases and J 2 bases, with 18 bases left between them. Per the germline V gene, CDR1 is GTSNPN and CDR2 is SVGIG (reference sequence). This chain joins TRBV30 and TRBJ1-3, with D possibly being TRBD1 (5 bases). This clonotype originated in a man aged 35 to 55 with active or convalescent COVID-19. The sample taken for sequencing was peripheral blood. The CDR3 DNA reads TGTGCCTGGACTTTCGGGGGGACGGGGCCTGGAAACACCATATATTTT. This sequence encodes CAWTFGGTGPGNTIYF.